One sample yielded the 31 T cell receptor beta chains listed below, sequenced in a study of blood T cell repertoires in COVID-19. Libraries were prepared by immunoSEQ multiplex PCR; TCRdb keeps only in-frame clonotypes and omits some of them. The sample contains over 200,000 clones, about 88% of which appear only once. The source material was peripheral blood. The receptors originated from a woman between 40 and 50 years old who had recovered from COVID-19.

The genes are TRBV6-6 and TRBJ1-1; TRBD1 matches 7 bases. Germline lookup yields CDR1 MNHNY and CDR2 SVGAGI (reference sequence). With V trimmed by 7 bases and J by 4 bases, 12 bases remained unmatched. CDR3 length: 15 amino acids. The CDR3 coding sequence is TGTGCCAGCACCGCCCAGGGGGTGGGGGTCACTGAAGCTTTCTTT. Translated: CASTAQGVGVTEAFF.

The J gene is TRBJ1-5, the V gene TRBV19; 7 bases map to TRBD1. V shed 10 bases and J 2 bases; nucleotides not matched to a gene: 23. This CDR3 contains 19 residues. CDR1 LNHDA and CDR2 SQIVND come from the germline V gene (reference sequence). In DNA, the CDR3 is TGTGCCACCAGGGGTGGGAGGTGGCAGGGGGGTCCCGGCAATCAGCCCCAGCATTTT. Translated: CATRGGRWQGGPGNQPQHF.

The rearrangement joins TRBV29-1 to TRBJ1-2; 10 bases line up with TRBD1. V lost 3 bases to trimming and J lost 5 bases; unmatched junction nucleotides: 6. The CDR3 consists of 14 residues. Germline V CDR1 and CDR2: SQVTM, ANQGSEA. CDR3 in DNA: TGCAGCGTTGATGGGGACAGGGGTCCGTATGGCTACACCTTC. Its translation: CSVDGDRGPYGYTF. The variable domain in full, completed from reference TRBV29-1 and TRBJ1-2, reads SAVISQKPSRDICQRGTSLTIQCQVDSQVTMMFWYRQQPGQSLTLIATANQGSEATYESGFVIDKFPISRPNLTFSTLTVSNMSPEDSSIYLCSVDGDRGPYGYTFGSGTRLTVV.

In its sample, this clone was seen once. Germline and junction disagree at one end, which may indicate a read error. The chain is built from TRBV7-7 and TRBJ2-1, with 15 bases aligning to TRBD2. The CDR3 extends over 16 amino acids. The germline V gene encodes CDR1 SSHAT and CDR2 FNYEAQ (reference sequence). CDR3 sequence (DNA): TGTGCTAGCAGCTTAGGGACTAGCGGGAGGCGCGATGAGCAGTTCTTC. Protein: CASSLGTSGRRDEQFF.

The CDR3, as DNA: TGTGCCAGCAGCCCCCGGGACAGCTATGGCTACACCTTC. Translation: CASSPRDSYGYTF. The V call is TRBV6-5, the J call TRBJ1-2; 7 bases align to TRBD1. Per germline, CDR1 MNHEY and CDR2 SVGAGI. CDR3 length equals 13 residues. Trimming at V came to 6 bases and at J to 4 bases, leaving 5 bases not matched to a gene.

The genes are TRBV5-6 and TRBJ2-4, with D perhaps matching TRBD2 (6 bases). V was cut by 4 bases and J by 1 base, with 12 bases left in between. Per the germline V gene, CDR1 is SGHDT and CDR2 is YYEEEE. The CDR3 runs 15 residues. CDR3 in DNA: TGTGCCAGCAGCGGACGGGGGAGGGCCAAAAACATTCAGTACTTC. Translation: CASSGRGRAKNIQYF. The full variable domain, with the rest looked up from reference TRBV5-6 and TRBJ2-4, is DAGVTQSPTHLIKTRGQQVTLRCSPKSGHDTVSWYQQALGQGPQFIFQYYEEEERQRGNFPDRFSGHQFPNYSSELNVNALLLGDSALYLCASSGRGRAKNIQYFGAGTRLSVL.

On this clone itself: One end of the junction varies from germline; a read error may be responsible. The chain carries TRBV7-3 and TRBJ1-1; D gene unclear. The germline CDR1 and CDR2 sequences are SGHTA and FQGTGA. The CDR3 has 12 amino acids. The CDR3 here is CAGSLPDTEAFF. CDR3 coding DNA: TGTGCCGGCAGCTTACCGGACACTGAAGCTTTCTTT.

The chain uses TRBV6-2 or TRBV6-3 and TRBJ2-7; TRBD2 aligns across 7 bases. The CDR3 length is 13 residues. Germline values: CDR1 MNHEY, CDR2 SVGEGT. V shed 6 bases, J shed 2 bases, and the junction held 4 bases outside the gene matches. The CDR3 reads CASSTGLAYEQYV. The CDR3 nucleotides read TGTGCCAGCAGCACTGGACTAGCCTACGAGCAGTACGTC.

This rearrangement joins TRBV4-1 to TRBJ1-2, with TRBD1 as a possible D gene (5 bases). The CDR3 length is 16 residues. Trimming removed 0 bases at V and 2 bases at J, with 13 bases between. Germline CDR1 reads MGHRA; CDR2 reads YSYEKL. The CDR3 bases are TGCGCCAGCAGCCAAGATGGAGACAGCATCAACTATGGCTACACCTTC. This gives the protein CASSQDGDSINYGYTF.

The chain carries TRBV29-1 and TRBJ2-1; the D gene is possibly TRBD2 (6 bases). The V and J ends lost 6 bases and 4 bases respectively, with 16 bases between them. The CDR3 loop spans 14 amino acids. The germline V gene has CDR1 SQVTM and CDR2 ANQGSEA. CDR3: CSVDRRDGYNEQFF. The CDR3 DNA reads as TGCAGCGTGGACCGGCGGGACGGATACAATGAGCAGTTCTTC.

V gene TRBV9 combines with J gene TRBJ2-1, with 8 bases lining up with TRBD1. From germline, CDR1 is SGDLS and CDR2 YYNGEE. Losses at the gene ends were 4 bases for V and 8 bases for J; bases not matched to a gene: 11. The CDR3 has 15 residues. CDR3 bases: TGTGCCAGCAGCAGACGGACAGGGCGTTTCGATGAGCAGTTCTTC. Its protein product is CASSRRTGRFDEQFF.

V is TRBV12-5 and J is TRBJ1-6; TRBD1 agrees at 9 bases. Germline V gives CDR1 LGHNT, CDR2 FRNRAP. The CDR3 is made up of 14 amino acids. V was pared by 7 bases and J by 6 bases, with 4 bases of the junction left unmatched. The DNA for the CDR3 is TGTGCTAGTGCCCTGACAGGGGGTAATTCACCCCTCCACTTT. Residues: CASALTGGNSPLHF.

In nucleotides, the CDR3 is TGTGCCAGCAAGCCAGGGTCGGCCGGAAACACCATATATTTT. This translates into CASKPGSAGNTIYF. The rearrangement links TRBV27 to TRBJ1-3, with D perhaps matching TRBD1 (5 bases). The CDR3 contains 14 residues. Between the trimmed V and J ends, which lost 7 bases and 4 bases, there was a span of 14 bases. CDR1 and CDR2 from the germline V gene are MNHEY and SMNVEV (reference sequence).

This clone was picked up one time. The chain is built from TRBV19 and TRBJ2-7, with D tentatively TRBD1 (6 bases). Germline assignment: CDR1 LNHDA and CDR2 SQIVND (reference sequence). The CDR3 extends over 14 amino acids. V gave up 10 bases and J gave up 3 bases, with 19 bases separating them. The CDR3 bases are TGTGCCACCTCCGATGGGGGCACAGACTACGAGCAGTACTTC. It is translated as CATSDGGTDYEQYF.

This chain connects TRBV27 to TRBJ1-1; D may be TRBD1 (6 bases). Deletions cut 5 bases from V and 4 bases from J, with 17 bases between. The CDR3 has 15 residues. CDR1 MNHEY and CDR2 SMNVEV come from the germline V gene (reference sequence). In nucleotides, the CDR3 is TGTGCCAGCAGTCCCTACAGGGATGAGGGCACTGAAGCTTTCTTT. Translating it yields CASSPYRDEGTEAFF.

The chain joins TRBV12-3 or TRBV12-4 to TRBJ2-7; 7 nucleotides line up with TRBD2. V lost 6 bases to trimming and J lost 7 bases; unmatched junction nucleotides: 6. The CDR3 sequence is 12 residues long. The CDR3 sequence is CASSRKAGEQYV. For the CDR3, the DNA is TGTGCCAGCAGCAGGAAAGCGGGGGAGCAGTACGTC.

This chain links TRBV19 with TRBJ1-2, with no clear D. Trimming took 5 bases from V and 7 from J, leaving 11 bases between them. The germline V gene has CDR1 LNHDA and CDR2 SQIVND (reference sequence). This CDR3 has 12 amino acids. CDR3: CASSAGMGGYTF. Written as DNA, the CDR3 is TGTGCCAGTAGTGCCGGGATGGGTGGCTACACCTTC.

This clone showed up just a few times. The rearrangement links TRBV6-2 or TRBV6-3 to TRBJ1-1, with no clear D. The CDR3 runs 13 residues. With 5 bases removed from V and 4 bases from J, the gap between germline ends came to 11 bases. Germline-derived CDR1 and CDR2 are MNHEY and SVGEGT. The CDR3 protein is CASSQEQFTEAFF. The CDR3 nucleotides are TGTGCCAGCAGTCAAGAACAGTTCACTGAAGCTTTCTTT.

The J gene is TRBJ1-3, the V gene TRBV14; D is unresolved. This CDR3 contains 17 residues. V lost 3 bases to trimming and J lost 2 bases, with 17 bases between them. Germline lookup yields CDR1 SGHDN and CDR2 FVKESK. The CDR3 DNA sequence: TGTGCCAGCAGCCACCTAGAGCGGGTCGGGCCTGGAAACACCATATATTTT. This encodes CASSHLERVGPGNTIYF.

The chain combines TRBV6-2 or TRBV6-3 with TRBJ1-6, with D perhaps TRBD1 (6 bases). Germline V gives CDR1 MNHEY, CDR2 SVGEGT. The V end lost 5 bases, the J end lost 4 bases, and 18 bases lay between the germline ends. This CDR3 is built from 17 residues. The CDR3 region is CASSGTPSWGYNSPLHF. CDR3 sequence (DNA): TGTGCCAGCAGTGGGACACCAAGTTGGGGTTATAATTCACCCCTCCACTTT.

The chain has TRBV13 and TRBJ2-7; the D gene is possibly TRBD1 (6 bases). Trimming removed 3 bases from V and 4 bases from J, with 13 bases in between. This CDR3 has 14 residues. CDR1 and CDR2 from the germline V gene are PRHDT and FYEKMQ (reference sequence). DNA of the CDR3: TGTGCCAGCAGCTTGGGGGCAGGTGGGTACGAGCAGTACTTC. This translates into CASSLGAGGYEQYF.

The genes are TRBV19 and TRBJ2-7; 8 bases map to TRBD1. Germline CDR1 is LNHDA and CDR2 is SQIVND (reference sequence). Trimming at V came to 5 bases and at J to 2 bases, leaving 2 bases not matched to a gene. The CDR3 has 13 amino acids. The CDR3 here is CASSVGQAYEQYV. CDR3 nucleotide sequence: TGTGCCAGTAGTGTGGGACAGGCCTACGAGCAGTACGTC.

The chain uses TRBV3-1 (or the pseudogene TRBV3-2) and TRBJ1-3; D gene uncertain. Germline CDR1 is LGHDT and CDR2 is YNNKEL (reference sequence). The CDR3 totals 12 residues. Trimming left V 4 bases short and J 8 bases short, with 9 bases between. In DNA form, the CDR3 reads TGTGCCAGCAGCCCGGAGGGAGACACCATATATTTT. Encoded protein: CASSPEGDTIYF.

In DNA form, the CDR3 reads TGCAGTGCTAGTTTGGGGGCCCCGCGCCGGGCTTTCTTT. Encoded protein: CSASLGAPRRAFF. The chain links TRBV20-1 to TRBJ1-1; TRBD1 might be the D (6 bases). The CDR3 is made up of 13 amino acids. Germline CDR1 is DFQATT and CDR2 is SNEGSKA (reference sequence). V lost 3 bases to trimming and J lost 11 bases, with 19 bases between them.

The table lists this clone with a count of one. The J gene is TRBJ1-2, the V gene TRBV6-5; 8 bases line up with TRBD1. Per the germline V gene, CDR1 is MNHEY and CDR2 is SVGAGI. V gave up 6 bases and J gave up 4 bases; unmatched junction bases: 10. This CDR3 has 15 residues. The CDR3 sequence: CASSQGTGGLYGYTF. CDR3 DNA sequence: TGTGCCAGCAGCCAAGGGACAGGCGGCCTCTATGGCTACACCTTC.

This rearrangement joins TRBV5-7 to TRBJ2-3; maybe TRBD1 (5 bases). TRBV5-7 is reported as an ORF; its role is uncertain. This CDR3 comprises 16 residues. V shed 4 bases and J shed 1 base, with 16 bases lying between them. CDR3 sequence: CASSGEGQGRTDTQYF. The CDR3 DNA is TGTGCCAGCAGCGGCGAAGGTCAGGGCCGCACAGATACGCAGTATTTT.

This clone was observed a single time. The chain carries TRBV5-5 and TRBJ2-3; perhaps TRBD1 as D (5 bases). This CDR3 contains 15 residues. The ends were cut back, 1 base at V and 2 bases at J, with 11 bases in the middle. Germline CDR1 SGHKS, CDR2 YYEKEE (reference sequence). This CDR3 is CASSLQGHATDTQYF. The CDR3, as DNA: TGTGCCAGCAGCTTGCAGGGTCACGCCACAGATACGCAGTATTTT.

The chain links TRBV3-1 (or the pseudogene TRBV3-2) to TRBJ2-2; 8 nucleotides match TRBD1. CDR3 size: 15 residues. Germline assignment: CDR1 LGHDT and CDR2 YNNKEL (reference sequence). Unmatched junction bases numbered 1, after V lost 1 base and J lost 3 bases. The CDR3 bases are TGTGCCAGCAGCCAAGGGACAGGGTACACCGGGGAGCTGTTTTTT. Translating it yields CASSQGTGYTGELFF.

For this clone: One end of the junction is discordant with germline, which a read error may explain. The V and J genes are TRBV7-7 and TRBJ2-2; the D gene is possibly TRBD2 (5 bases). The CDR3 loop spans 15 amino acids. Germline CDR1 reads SSHAT; CDR2 reads FNYEAQ (reference sequence). CDR3: CASSLDPGNTGELFF. Written as DNA, the CDR3 is TGTGCTAGCAGCTTAGATCCGGGAAACACCGGGGAGCTGTTTTTT.

This clone was seen more than once but under ten times. The chain employs TRBV7-9 and TRBJ1-4, with TRBD1 identical over 10 bases. CDR1 and CDR2 from the germline V gene are SEHNR and FQNEAQ (reference sequence). The CDR3 spans 17 residues. V was clipped by 5 bases and J by 8 bases; unmatched bases: 14. The CDR3 region is CASSPRPGTGVREKLFF. The CDR3 DNA sequence: TGTGCCAGCAGCCCCCGTCCCGGGACAGGGGTCCGGGAAAAACTGTTTTTT.

The rearrangement links TRBV19 to TRBJ1-2; D is possibly TRBD1 (6 bases). The CDR3 has 15 residues. The germline V and J ends were trimmed by 7 bases and 6 bases, with 21 bases remaining between them. CDR1 and CDR2 from the germline V gene are LNHDA and SQIVND (reference sequence). The CDR3 region has the DNA TGTGCCAGTACCATGGGGGGGGCCAGACCTAATGGCTACACCTTC. It yields the protein CASTMGGARPNGYTF.